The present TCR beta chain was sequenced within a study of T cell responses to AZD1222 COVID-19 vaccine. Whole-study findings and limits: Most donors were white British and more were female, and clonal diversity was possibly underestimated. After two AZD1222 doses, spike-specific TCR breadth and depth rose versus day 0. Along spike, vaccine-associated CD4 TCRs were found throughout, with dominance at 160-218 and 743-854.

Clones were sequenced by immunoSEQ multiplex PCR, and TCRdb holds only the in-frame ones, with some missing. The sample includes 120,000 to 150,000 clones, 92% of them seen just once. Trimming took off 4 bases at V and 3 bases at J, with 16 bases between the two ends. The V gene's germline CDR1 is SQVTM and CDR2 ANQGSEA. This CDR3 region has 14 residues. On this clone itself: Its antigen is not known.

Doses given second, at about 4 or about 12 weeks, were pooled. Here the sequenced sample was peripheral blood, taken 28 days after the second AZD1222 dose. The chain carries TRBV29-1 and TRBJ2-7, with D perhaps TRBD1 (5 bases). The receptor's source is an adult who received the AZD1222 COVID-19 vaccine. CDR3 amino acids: CSVAPSDTVYEQYF. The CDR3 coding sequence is TGCAGCGTTGCCCCCTCGGACACAGTCTACGAGCAGTACTTC.